The subject of this entry is one T cell receptor (beta chain). Being one base from a much bigger clone, this may be a read error. This entry belongs to a study of tumor-infiltrating lymphocytes in primary liver carcinoma. The germline CDR1 and CDR2 sequences are KGHDR and SFDVKD. This CDR3 is built from 14 residues. With 3 bases removed from V and 11 bases from J, the gap between germline ends came to 17 bases. Co-extraction of both nucleic acids (RNA and DNA) used roughly 19-33 mg of unsorted bulk tissue. Each participant had primary liver carcinoma, and surgical resection was the treatment. Total RNA amounting to 500 ng was the source from which TCR beta cDNA was made with a constant-region primer. A slightly modified ARM-PCR protocol with three nested multiplex PCR rounds produced these TCR beta libraries. The first two PCR rounds used TRBV1-TRBV30 primers with a Cbeta primer, approximately 10 cycles each. TCRdb re-called the multiplex PCR reads with MiXCR, one entry per CDR3 protein. This sample has about 22,000 distinct CDR3 sequences; about three quarters occur once, and the top ten carry just under 40%.

Sequenced: liver tumor tissue from sampling region 1. The subset was: tumor region T1, superior pole. This sequence originates from a woman aged 25 to 39 with primary liver carcinoma and hepatitis B virus infection. The rearrangement links TRBV24-1 to TRBJ2-3; perhaps TRBD1 as D (6 bases). The CDR3 DNA reads as TGTGCCACCAGTGATCGGGACACCACAGGTAGGCAGTATTTT. Translation gives CATSDRDTTGRQYF.